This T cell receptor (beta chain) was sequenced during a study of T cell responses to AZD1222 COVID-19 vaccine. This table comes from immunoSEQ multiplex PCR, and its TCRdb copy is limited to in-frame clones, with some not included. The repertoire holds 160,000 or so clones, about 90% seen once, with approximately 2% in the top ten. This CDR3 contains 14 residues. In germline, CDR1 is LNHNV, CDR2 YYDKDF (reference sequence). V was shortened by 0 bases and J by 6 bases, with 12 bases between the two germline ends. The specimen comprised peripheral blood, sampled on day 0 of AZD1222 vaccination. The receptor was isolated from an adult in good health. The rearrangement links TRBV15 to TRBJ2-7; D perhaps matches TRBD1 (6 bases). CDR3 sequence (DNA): TGTGCCACCAGCAGAGATTTTTTAGGGGGCGAGCAGTACTTC. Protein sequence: CATSRDFLGGEQYF.